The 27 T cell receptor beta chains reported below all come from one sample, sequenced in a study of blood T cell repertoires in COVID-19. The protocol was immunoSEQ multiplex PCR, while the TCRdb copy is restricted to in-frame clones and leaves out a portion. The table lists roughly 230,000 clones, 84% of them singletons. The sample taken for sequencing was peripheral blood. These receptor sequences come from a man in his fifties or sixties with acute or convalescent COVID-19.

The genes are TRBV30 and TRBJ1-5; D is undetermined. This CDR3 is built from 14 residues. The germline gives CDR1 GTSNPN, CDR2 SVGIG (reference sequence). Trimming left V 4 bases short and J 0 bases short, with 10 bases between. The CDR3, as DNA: TGTGCCTGGACCGGAGGGTATAGCAATCAGCCCCAGCATTTT. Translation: CAWTGGYSNQPQHF.

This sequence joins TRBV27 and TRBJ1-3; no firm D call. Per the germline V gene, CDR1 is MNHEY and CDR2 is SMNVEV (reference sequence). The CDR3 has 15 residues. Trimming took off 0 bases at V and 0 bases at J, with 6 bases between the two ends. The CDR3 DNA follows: TGTGCCAGCAGTTTATCCTTGAGCTCTGGAAACACCATATATTTT. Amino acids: CASSLSLSSGNTIYF.

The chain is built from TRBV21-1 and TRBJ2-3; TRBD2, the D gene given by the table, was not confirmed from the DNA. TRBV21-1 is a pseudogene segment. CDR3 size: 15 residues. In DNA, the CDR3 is TGTGCCAGCGGAATACTAGCGGGAGTCGCAGATACGCAGTATTTT. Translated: CASGILAGVADTQYF.

The CDR3 protein is CASSLGLFGRGSTDTQYF. Written as DNA, the CDR3 is TGTGCCAGCAGCTTAGGTTTATTCGGGCGGGGTAGCACAGATACGCAGTATTTT. The J gene is TRBJ2-3, the V gene TRBV7-2; D perhaps matches TRBD2 (6 bases). The CDR3 sequence is 18 residues long. Germline CDR1 is SGHTA and CDR2 is FQGNSA. V lost 1 base, J lost 0 bases, and 17 bases lay in between.

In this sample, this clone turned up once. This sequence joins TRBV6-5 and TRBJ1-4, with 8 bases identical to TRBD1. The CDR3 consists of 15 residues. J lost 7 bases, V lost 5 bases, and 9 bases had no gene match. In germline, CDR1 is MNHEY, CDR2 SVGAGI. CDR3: CASSTQGARSEKLFF. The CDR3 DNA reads TGTGCCAGCAGTACCCAGGGGGCGCGGAGTGAAAAACTGTTTTTT.

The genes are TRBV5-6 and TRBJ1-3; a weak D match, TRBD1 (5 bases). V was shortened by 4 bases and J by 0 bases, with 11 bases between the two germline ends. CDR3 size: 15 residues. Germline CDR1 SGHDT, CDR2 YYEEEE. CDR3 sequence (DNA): TGTGCCAGCAGCCAGGACATATACTCTGGAAACACCATATATTTT. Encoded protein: CASSQDIYSGNTIYF. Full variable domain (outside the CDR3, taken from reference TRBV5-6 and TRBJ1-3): DAGVTQSPTHLIKTRGQQVTLRCSPKSGHDTVSWYQQALGQGPQFIFQYYEEEERQRGNFPDRFSGHQFPNYSSELNVNALLLGDSALYLCASSQDIYSGNTIYFGEGSWLTVV.

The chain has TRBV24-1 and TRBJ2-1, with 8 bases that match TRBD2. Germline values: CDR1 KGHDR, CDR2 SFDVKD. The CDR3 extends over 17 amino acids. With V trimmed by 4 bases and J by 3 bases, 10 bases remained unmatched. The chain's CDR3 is CATSDPSLGLGYNEQFF. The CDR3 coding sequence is TGTGCCACCAGTGACCCATCCCTGGGACTAGGCTACAATGAGCAGTTCTTC.

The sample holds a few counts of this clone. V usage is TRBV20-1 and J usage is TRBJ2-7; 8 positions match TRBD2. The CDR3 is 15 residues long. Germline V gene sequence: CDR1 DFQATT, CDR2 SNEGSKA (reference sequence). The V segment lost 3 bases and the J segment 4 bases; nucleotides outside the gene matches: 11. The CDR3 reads CSASKFGSGTYEQYF. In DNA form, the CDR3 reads TGCAGTGCTAGTAAGTTCGGTAGCGGGACGTACGAGCAGTACTTC.

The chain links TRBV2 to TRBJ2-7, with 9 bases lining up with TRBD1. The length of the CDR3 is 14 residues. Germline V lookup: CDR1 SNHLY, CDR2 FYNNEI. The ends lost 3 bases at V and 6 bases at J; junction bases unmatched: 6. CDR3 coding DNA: TGTGCCAGCAGTGAGACAGGGGGGTTATTCGAGCAGTACTTC. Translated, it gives CASSETGGLFEQYF.

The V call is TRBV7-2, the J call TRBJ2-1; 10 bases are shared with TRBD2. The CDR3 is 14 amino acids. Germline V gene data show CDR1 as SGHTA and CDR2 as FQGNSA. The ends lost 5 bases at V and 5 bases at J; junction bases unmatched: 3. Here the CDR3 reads CASSVLAGDNEQFF. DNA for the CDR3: TGTGCCAGCAGCGTCCTAGCGGGGGACAATGAGCAGTTCTTC.

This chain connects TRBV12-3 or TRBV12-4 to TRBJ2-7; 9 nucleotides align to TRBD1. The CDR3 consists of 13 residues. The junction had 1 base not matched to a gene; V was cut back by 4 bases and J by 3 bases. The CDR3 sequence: CASSSDRGYEQYF. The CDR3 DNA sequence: TGTGCCAGCAGTTCGGACAGGGGCTACGAGCAGTACTTC.

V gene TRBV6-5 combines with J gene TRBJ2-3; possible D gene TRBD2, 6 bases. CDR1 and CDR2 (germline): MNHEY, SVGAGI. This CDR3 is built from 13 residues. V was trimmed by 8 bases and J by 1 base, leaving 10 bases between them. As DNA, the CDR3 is TGTGCCAGCGTTGTAGCGGGCACAGATACGCAGTATTTT. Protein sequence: CASVVAGTDTQYF.

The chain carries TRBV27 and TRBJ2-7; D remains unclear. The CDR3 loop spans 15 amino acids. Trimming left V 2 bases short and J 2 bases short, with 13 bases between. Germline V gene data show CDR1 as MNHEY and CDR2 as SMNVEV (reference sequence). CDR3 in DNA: TGTGCCAGCAGTTTAAGGAAAACAGCCCCCTACGAGCAGTACTTC. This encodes CASSLRKTAPYEQYF.

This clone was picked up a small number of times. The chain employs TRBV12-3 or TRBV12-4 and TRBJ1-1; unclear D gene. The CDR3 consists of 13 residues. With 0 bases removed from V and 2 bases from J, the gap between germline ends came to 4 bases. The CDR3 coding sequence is TGTGCCAGCAGTTTAGCTCTTAACACTGAAGCTTTCTTT. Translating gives CASSLALNTEAFF.

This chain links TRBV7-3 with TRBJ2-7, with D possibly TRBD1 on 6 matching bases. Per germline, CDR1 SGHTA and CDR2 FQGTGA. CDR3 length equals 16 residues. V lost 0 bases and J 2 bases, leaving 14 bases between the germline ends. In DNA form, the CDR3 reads TGTGCCAGCAGCTTAACGATGCTACAGGGCGCCTACGAGCAGTACTTC. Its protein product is CASSLTMLQGAYEQYF.

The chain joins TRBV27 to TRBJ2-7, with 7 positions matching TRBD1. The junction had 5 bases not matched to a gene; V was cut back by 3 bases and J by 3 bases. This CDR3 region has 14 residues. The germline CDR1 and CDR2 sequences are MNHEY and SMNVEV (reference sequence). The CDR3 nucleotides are TGTGCCAGCAGTTTGTCATACAGGGGCTACGAGCAGTACTTC. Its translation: CASSLSYRGYEQYF.

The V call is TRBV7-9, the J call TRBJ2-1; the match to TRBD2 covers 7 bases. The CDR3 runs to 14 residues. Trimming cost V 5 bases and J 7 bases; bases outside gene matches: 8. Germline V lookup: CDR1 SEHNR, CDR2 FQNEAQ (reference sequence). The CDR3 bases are TGTGCCAGCAGCCGCTTCGGGGGAGGGAATGAGCAGTTCTTC. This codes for CASSRFGGGNEQFF.

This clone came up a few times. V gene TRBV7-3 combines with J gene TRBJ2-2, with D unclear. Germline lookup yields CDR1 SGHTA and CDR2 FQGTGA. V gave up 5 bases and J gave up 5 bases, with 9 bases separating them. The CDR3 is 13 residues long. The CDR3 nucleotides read TGTGCCAGCAGCCCCACATTGACCGGGGAGCTGTTTTTT. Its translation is CASSPTLTGELFF.

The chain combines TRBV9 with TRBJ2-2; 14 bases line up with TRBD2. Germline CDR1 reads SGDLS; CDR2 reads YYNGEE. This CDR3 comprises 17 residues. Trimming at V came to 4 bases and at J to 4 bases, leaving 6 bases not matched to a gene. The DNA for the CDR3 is TGTGCCAGCAGCTCCGGGACTAGCGGGGGTGCCACCGGGGAGCTGTTTTTT. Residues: CASSSGTSGGATGELFF.

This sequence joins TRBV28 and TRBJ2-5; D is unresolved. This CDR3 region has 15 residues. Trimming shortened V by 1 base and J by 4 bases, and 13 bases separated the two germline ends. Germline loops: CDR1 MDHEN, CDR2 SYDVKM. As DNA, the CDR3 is TGTGCCAGCAGTTTATATTCAAACGAGTTAGAGACCCAGTACTTC. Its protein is CASSLYSNELETQYF.

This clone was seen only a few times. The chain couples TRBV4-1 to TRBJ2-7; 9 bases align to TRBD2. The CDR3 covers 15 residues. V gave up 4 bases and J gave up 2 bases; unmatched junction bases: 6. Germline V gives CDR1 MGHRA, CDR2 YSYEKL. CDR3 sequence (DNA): TGCGCCAGCAGCCTCTCGCGGGAGGGCCCCTACGAGCAGTACTTC. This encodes CASSLSREGPYEQYF.

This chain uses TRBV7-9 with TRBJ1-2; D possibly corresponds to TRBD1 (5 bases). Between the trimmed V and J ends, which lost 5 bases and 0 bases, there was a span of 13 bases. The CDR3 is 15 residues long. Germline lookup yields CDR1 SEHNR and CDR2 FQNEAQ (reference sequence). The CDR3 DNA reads TGTGCCAGCAGCACCTCTGGACATACTAACTATGGCTACACCTTC. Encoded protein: CASSTSGHTNYGYTF.

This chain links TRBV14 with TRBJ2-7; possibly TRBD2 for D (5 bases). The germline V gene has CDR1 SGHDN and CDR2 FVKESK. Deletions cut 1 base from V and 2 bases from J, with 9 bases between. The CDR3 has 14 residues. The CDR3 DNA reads TGTGCCAGCAGCCAAGGACCCGGGGCCTACGAGCAGTACTTC. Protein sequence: CASSQGPGAYEQYF.

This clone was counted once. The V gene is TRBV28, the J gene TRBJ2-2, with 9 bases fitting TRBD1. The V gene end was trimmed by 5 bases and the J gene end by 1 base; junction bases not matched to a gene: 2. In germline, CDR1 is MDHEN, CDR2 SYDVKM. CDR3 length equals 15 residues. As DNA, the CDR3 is TGTGCCAGCAGTCGGACAGGGGTGAACACCGGGGAGCTGTTTTTT. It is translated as CASSRTGVNTGELFF.

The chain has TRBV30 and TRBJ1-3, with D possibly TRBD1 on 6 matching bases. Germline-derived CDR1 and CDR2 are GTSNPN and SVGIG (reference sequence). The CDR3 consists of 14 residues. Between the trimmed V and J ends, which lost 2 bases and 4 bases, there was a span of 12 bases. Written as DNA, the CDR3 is TGTGCCTGGAGTCCAGGGGACATCGGAAACACCATATATTTT. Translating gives CAWSPGDIGNTIYF.

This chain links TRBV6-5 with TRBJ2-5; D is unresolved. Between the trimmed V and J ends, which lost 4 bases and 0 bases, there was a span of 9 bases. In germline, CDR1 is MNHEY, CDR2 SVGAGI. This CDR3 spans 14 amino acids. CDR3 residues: CASSFYVNQETQYF. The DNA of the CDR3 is TGTGCCAGCAGTTTCTACGTCAACCAAGAGACCCAGTACTTC.

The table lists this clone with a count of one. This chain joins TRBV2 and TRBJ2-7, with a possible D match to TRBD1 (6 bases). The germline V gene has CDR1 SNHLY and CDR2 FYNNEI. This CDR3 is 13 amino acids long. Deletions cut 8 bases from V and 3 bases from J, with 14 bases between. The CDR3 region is CASADRTRYEQYF. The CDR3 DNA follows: TGTGCCAGCGCCGACAGGACCCGCTACGAGCAGTACTTC.